The present TCR beta chain was sequenced within a study of OX40 agonist ivuxolimab in advanced cancers. The V gene lost 0 bases and the J gene lost 0 bases, with 9 bases spanning the gap. The V gene's germline CDR1 is SNHLY and CDR2 FYNNEI. The CDR3 has 16 amino acids. Samples of blood were obtained at baseline, on cycle 4 day 1, and on cycle 7 day 1. Assay: immunoSEQ multiplex PCR; the TCRdb copy retains only in-frame clones and omits some. Of some 70,000 clones in the sample, about 86% were seen once. The clonotype comes from an adult with an advanced solid tumor such as melanoma, head and neck, liver or kidney cancer. J is TRBJ1-5 and V is TRBV2; D ambiguous. The material was CD4+ or CD8+ T cells sorted from blood, obtained in a trial of the OX40 agonist ivuxolimab. The CDR3 sequence: CASSEASLYSNQPQHF. The CDR3 DNA sequence: TGTGCCAGCAGTGAAGCAAGTCTTTATAGCAATCAGCCCCAGCATTTT.